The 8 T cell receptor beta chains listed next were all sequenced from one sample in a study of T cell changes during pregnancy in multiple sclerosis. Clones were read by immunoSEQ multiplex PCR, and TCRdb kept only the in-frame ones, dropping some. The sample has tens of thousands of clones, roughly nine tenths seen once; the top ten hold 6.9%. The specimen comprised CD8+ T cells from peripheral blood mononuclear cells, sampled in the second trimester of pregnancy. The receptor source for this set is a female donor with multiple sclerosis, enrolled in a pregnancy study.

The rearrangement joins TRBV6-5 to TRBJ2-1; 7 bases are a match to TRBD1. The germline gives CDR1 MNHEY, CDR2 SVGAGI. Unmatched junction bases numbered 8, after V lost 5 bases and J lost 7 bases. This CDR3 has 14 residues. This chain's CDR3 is CASSHRDRENEQFF. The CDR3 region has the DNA TGTGCCAGCAGTCACCGAGACAGGGAGAATGAGCAGTTCTTC.

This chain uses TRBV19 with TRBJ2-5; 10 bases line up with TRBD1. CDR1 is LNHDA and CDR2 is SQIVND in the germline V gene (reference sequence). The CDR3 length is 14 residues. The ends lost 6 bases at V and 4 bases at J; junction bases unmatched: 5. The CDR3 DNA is TGTGCCAGTAGCCCCGACAGGGGGCGAGAGACCCAGTACTTC. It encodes CASSPDRGRETQYF.

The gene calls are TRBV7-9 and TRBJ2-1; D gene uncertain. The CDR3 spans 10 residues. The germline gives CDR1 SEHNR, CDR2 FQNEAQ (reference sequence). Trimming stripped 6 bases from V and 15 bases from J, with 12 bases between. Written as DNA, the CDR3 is TGTGCCAGCAGTTTAAATGCGGCGTTCTTC. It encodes CASSLNAAFF.

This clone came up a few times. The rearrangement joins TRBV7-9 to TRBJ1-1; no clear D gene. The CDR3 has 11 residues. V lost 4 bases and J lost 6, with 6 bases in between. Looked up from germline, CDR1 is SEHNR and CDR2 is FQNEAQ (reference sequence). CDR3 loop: CASSSSPEAFF. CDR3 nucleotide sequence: TGTGCCAGCAGCTCCTCCCCTGAAGCTTTCTTT.

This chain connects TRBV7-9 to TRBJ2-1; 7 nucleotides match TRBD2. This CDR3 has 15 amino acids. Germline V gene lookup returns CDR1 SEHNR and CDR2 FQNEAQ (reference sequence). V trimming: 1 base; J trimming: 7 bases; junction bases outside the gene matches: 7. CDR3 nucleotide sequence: TGTGCCAGCAGCTTAGTATTGGGGGGGTCGAATGAGCAGTTCTTC. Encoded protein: CASSLVLGGSNEQFF.

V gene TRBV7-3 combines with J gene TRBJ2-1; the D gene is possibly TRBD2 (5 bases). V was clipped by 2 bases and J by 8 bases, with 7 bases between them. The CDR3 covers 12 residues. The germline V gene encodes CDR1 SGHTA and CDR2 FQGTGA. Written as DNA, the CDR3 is TGTGCCAGCAGCTTAGCGAGGGATGAGCAGTTCTTC. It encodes CASSLARDEQFF. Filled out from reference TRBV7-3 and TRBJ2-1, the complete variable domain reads GAGVSQTPSNKVTEKGKYVELRCDPISGHTALYWYRQSLGQGPEFLIYFQGTGAADDSGLPNDRFFAVRPEGSVSTLKIQRTERGDSAVYLCASSLARDEQFFGPGTRLTVL.

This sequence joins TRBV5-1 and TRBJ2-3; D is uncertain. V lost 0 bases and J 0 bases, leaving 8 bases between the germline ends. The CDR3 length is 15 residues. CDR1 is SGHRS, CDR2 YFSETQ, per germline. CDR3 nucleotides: TGCGCCAGCAGCTTGGGGCAGGCGAGCACAGATACGCAGTATTTT. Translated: CASSLGQASTDTQYF.

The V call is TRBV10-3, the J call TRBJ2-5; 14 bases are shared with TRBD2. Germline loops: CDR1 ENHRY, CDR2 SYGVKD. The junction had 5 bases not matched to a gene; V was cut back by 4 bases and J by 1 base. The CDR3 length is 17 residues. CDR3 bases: TGTGCCATCAGTGGGGGACTAGCGGGAGTTATCCAAGAGACCCAGTACTTC. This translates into CAISGGLAGVIQETQYF.